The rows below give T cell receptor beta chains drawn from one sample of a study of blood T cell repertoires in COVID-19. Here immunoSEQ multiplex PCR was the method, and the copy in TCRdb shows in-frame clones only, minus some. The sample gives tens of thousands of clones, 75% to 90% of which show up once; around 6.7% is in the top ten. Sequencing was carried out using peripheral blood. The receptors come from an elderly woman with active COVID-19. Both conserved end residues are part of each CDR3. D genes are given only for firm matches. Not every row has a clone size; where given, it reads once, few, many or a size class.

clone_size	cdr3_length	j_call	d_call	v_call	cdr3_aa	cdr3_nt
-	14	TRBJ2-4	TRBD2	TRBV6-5	CASTPPGLSPIQYF	TGTGCCAGCACTCCTCCGGGACTATCCCCCATTCAGTACTTC
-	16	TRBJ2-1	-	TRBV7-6	CASSPRPGGAYNEQFF	TGTGCCAGCAGCCCCCGGCCCGGGGGTGCCTACAATGAGCAGTTCTTC
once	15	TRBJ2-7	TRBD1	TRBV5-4	CASSLEGQGGYEQYF	TGTGCCAGCAGCTTGGAAGGACAGGGGGGCTACGAGCAGTACTTC
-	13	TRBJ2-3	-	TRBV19	CASSIEANRVQYF	TGTGCCAGTAGTATAGAGGCTAACAGAGTGCAGTATTTT
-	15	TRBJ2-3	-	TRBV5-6	CASSPKGLDTDTQYF	TGTGCCAGCAGCCCTAAGGGACTCGACACAGATACGCAGTATTTT
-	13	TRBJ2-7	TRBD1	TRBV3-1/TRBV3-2	CASGDRGLREQYF	TGTGCCAGCGGGGACAGGGGGTTGCGAGAGCAGTACTTC
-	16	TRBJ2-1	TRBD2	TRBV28	CASSGLAGDDYNEQFF	TGTGCCAGCAGCGGACTAGCGGGAGATGACTACAATGAGCAGTTCTTC
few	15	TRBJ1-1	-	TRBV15	CATSRDRGVNTEAFF	TGTGCCACCAGCAGAGATCGCGGGGTGAACACTGAAGCTTTCTTT
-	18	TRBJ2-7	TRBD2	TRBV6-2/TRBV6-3	CASSDRPGTSGPTYEQYF	TGTGCCAGCAGCGATCGTCCCGGGACTAGCGGGCCCACCTACGAGCAGTACTTC
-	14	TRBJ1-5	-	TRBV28	CASSWAYSNQPQHF	TGTGCCAGCAGTTGGGCTTATAGCAATCAGCCCCAGCATTTT
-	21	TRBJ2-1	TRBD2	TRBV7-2	CASSLALPRLAGGGPDNEQFF	TGTGCCAGCAGCTTAGCTTTGCCGAGACTAGCGGGAGGGGGGCCGGACAATGAGCAGTTCTTC
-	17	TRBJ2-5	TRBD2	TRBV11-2	CASSEGGASGSWETQYF	TGTGCCAGCAGCGAGGGGGGGGCTAGCGGGAGTTGGGAGACCCAGTACTTC
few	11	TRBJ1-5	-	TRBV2	CASSDDQPQHF	TGTGCCAGCAGTGACGATCAGCCCCAGCATTTT
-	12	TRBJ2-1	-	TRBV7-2	CASSLSYNEQFF	TGTGCCAGCAGCCTATCCTACAATGAGCAGTTCTTC
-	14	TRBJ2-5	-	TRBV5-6	CASSFVVGGETQYF	TGTGCCAGCAGCTTTGTTGTAGGGGGAGAGACCCAGTACTTC
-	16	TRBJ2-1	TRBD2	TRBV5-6	CASSTLGLAGSNEQFF	TGTGCCAGCAGCACCCTGGGACTAGCGGGAAGCAATGAGCAGTTCTTC
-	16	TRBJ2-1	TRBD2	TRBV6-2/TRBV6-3	CASSTSGTSGYNEQFF	TGTGCCAGCAGTACGTCCGGGACTAGCGGCTACAATGAGCAGTTCTTC
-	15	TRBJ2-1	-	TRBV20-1	CSASRDLSSYNEQFF	TGCAGTGCTAGTAGGGACTTAAGCTCCTACAATGAGCAGTTCTTC
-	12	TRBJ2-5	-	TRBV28	CASSLTAETQYF	TGTGCCAGCAGTTTAACCGCGGAGACCCAGTACTTC
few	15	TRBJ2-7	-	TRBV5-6	CASSFVPGPRGEQYF	TGTGCCAGCAGCTTTGTACCGGGCCCAAGGGGCGAGCAGTACTTC
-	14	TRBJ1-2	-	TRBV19	CASSKDIGVSGYTF	TGTGCCAGTAGTAAGGACATAGGGGTCTCTGGCTACACCTTC
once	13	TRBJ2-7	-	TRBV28	CASKTSLLYEQYF	TGTGCCAGCAAAACGAGCCTATTGTACGAGCAGTACTTC